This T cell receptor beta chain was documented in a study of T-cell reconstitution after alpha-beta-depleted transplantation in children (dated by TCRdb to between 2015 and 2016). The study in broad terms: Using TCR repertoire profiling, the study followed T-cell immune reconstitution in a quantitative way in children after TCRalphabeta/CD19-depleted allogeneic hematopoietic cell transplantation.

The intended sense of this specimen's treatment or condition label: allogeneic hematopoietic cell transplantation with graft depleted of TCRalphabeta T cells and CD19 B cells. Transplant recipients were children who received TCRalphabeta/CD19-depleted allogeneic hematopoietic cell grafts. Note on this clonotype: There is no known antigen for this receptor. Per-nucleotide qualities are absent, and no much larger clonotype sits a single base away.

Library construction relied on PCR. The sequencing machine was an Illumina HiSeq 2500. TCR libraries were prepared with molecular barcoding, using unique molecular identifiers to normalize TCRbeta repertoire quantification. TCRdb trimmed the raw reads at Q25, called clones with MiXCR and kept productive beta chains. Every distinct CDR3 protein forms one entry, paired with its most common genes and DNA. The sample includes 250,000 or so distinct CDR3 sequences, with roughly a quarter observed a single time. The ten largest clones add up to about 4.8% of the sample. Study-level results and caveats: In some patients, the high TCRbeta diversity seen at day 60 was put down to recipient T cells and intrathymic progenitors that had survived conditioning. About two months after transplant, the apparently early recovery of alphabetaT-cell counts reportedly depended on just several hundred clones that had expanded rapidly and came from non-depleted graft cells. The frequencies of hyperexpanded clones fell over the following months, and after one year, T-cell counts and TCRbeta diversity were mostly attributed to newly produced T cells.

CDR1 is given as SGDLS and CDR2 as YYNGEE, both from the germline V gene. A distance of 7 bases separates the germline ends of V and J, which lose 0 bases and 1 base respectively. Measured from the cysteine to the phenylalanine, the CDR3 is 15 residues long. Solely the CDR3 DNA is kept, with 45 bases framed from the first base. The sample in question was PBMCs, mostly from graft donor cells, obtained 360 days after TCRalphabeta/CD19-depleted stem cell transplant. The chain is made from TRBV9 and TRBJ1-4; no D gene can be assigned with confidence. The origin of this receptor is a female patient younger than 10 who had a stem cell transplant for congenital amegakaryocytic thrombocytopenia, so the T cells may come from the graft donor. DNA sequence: TGTGCCAGCAGCGTAGGAGGCAGAACTAATGAAAAACTGTTTTTT. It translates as CASSVGGRTNEKLFF. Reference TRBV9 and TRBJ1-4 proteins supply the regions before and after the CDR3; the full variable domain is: DSGVTQTPKHLITATGQRVTLRCSPRSGDLSVYWYQQSLDQGLQFLIQYYNGEERAKGNILERFSAQQFPDLHSELNLSSLELGDSALYFCASSVGGRTNEKLFFGSGTQLSVL.